This entry is about one TCR beta chain. This specimen belongs to a study of T cells in tumors after PD-1 blockade. In the study overall: Peripheral blood samples averaged about 33,000 unique clonotypes and 113,528 templates.

This table comes from immunoSEQ multiplex PCR, and its TCRdb copy is limited to in-frame clones, with some not included. The sample records roughly 50,000 clones, about 84% being singletons. This sequence was found in a human donor with basal cell carcinoma. The specimen was PBMCs, collected before anti-PD-1 treatment.

Here the CDR3 DNA reads TGCAGCGGGGGACAGCAAGAGACCCAGTACTTC. It translates to CSGGQQETQYF. The chain has TRBV29-1 and TRBJ2-5; TRBD1 matches at 7 bases. Germline V gene data show CDR1 as SQVTM and CDR2 as ANQGSEA. Trimming at V came to 7 bases and at J to 2 bases, leaving 1 base not matched to a gene. This CDR3 has 11 residues.